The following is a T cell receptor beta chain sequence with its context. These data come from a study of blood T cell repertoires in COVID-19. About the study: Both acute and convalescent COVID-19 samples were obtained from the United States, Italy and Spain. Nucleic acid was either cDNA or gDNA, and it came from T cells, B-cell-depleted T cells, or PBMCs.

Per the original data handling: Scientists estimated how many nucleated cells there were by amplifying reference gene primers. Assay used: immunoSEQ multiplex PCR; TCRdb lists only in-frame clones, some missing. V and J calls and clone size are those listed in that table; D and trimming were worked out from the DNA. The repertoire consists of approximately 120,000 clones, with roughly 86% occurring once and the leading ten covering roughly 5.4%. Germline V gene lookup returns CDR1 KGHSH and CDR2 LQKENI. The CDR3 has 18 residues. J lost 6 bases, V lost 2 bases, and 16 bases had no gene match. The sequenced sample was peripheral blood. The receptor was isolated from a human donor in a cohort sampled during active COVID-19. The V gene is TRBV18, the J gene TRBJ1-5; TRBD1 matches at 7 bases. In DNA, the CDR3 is TGTGCCAGCTCACCAACATCCCCTGGCAGGGGGTTCAGTCAGCCCCAGCATTTT. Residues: CASSPTSPGRGFSQPQHF.